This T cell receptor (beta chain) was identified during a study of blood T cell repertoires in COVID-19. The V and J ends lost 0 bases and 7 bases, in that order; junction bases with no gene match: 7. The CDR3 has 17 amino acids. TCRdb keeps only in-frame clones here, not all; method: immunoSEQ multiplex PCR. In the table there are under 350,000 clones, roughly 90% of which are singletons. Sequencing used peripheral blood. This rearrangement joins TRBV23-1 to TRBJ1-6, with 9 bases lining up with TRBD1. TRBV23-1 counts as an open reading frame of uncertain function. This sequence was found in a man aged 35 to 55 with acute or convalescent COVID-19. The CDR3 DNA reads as TGCGCCAGCAGTCAATCGAAGGGGACAGGGACCAATTCACCCCTCCACTTT. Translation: CASSQSKGTGTNSPLHF.